The source of this T cell receptor (beta chain) is a study of cytomegalovirus exposure and HLA in healthy donors. On the study more broadly: One earlier analysis, a look at 150 million to 200 million T cells, found roughly 110 million unique TCR beta sequences. Counted in an early data release were about 85 million unique TCRs from HLA-typed donors. Regarding the study as a whole: Across donors, presence/absence analyses took sequencing depth to be roughly uniform. Later on, an analysis found that several of the most significant clusters appeared to be linked to common viral pathogens, which included parvovirus B19.

With 60 Vbeta and 13 Jbeta primers, the PCR was carried out. Clones were sequenced by immunoSEQ multiplex PCR, and TCRdb holds only the in-frame ones, with some missing. The top ten hold roughly 9.8% of the sample, which has about 120,000 clones, 65% seen once. Trimming took 2 bases from V and 4 from J, leaving 15 bases between them. The V gene's germline CDR1 is SGHRS and CDR2 YFSETQ. The CDR3 totals 15 residues. A remark on this clone: Its antigen is not known.

The gene calls are TRBV5-1 and TRBJ1-1; D is ambiguous. Sequences were obtained from PBMCs. The receptor was derived from a woman aged 40 to 50 in good health and CMV-seropositive. CDR3 loop: CASSFGAGLLTEAFF. The CDR3 region has the DNA TGCGCCAGCAGCTTTGGAGCGGGCCTTCTCACTGAAGCTTTCTTT. The full variable domain, its missing parts supplied by reference TRBV5-1 and TRBJ1-1, is KAGVTQTPRYLIKTRGQQVTLSCSPISGHRSVSWYQQTPGQGLQFLFEYFSETQRNKGNFPGRFSGRQFSNSRSEMNVSTLELGDSALYLCASSFGAGLLTEAFFGQGTRLTVV.